The rows below give T cell receptor beta chains drawn from one sample of a study of cytomegalovirus exposure and HLA in healthy donors. Only in-frame clones appear in the TCRdb table, and some are missing; sequencing was by immunoSEQ multiplex PCR. The table includes 130,000 or so clones, 81% detected once. Sequencing was performed on PBMCs. The receptors derive from a man between 18 and 29 years old in good health and CMV-seronegative. Each CDR3 is given with its conserved first and last residue. D genes are given only for firm matches. Clone size is stated in some rows and not others, as once, few, many or a class when expanded.

clone_size: few; v_call: TRBV5-5; d_call: .; j_call: TRBJ2-6; cdr3_nt: TGTGCCAGCAGCCTCAGGTCTGCGGGGGCCAACGTCCTGACTTTC; cdr3_aa: CASSLRSAGANVLTF
clone_size: .; v_call: TRBV10-3; d_call: .; j_call: TRBJ2-7; cdr3_nt: TGTGCCATCAGTGAGACCGGTAGCTCCTACGAGCAGTACTTC; cdr3_aa: CAISETGSSYEQYF
clone_size: .; v_call: TRBV4-2; d_call: TRBD2; j_call: TRBJ2-5; cdr3_nt: TGTGCCAGCAGCCAACCGAGGAGAATAGCGGGGGGACTAGAGACCCAGTACTTC; cdr3_aa: CASSQPRRIAGGLETQYF
clone_size: .; v_call: TRBV7-9; d_call: TRBD1; j_call: TRBJ2-2; cdr3_nt: TGTGCCAGCAGCCCAGGGACAGTTGCGCTGTTTTTT; cdr3_aa: CASSPGTVALFF
clone_size: .; v_call: TRBV11-2; d_call: .; j_call: TRBJ1-1; cdr3_nt: TGTGCCAGCAGCTTAGGGGTCGGGATGAACACTGAAGCTTTCTTT; cdr3_aa: CASSLGVGMNTEAFF
clone_size: .; v_call: TRBV2; d_call: TRBD1; j_call: TRBJ2-3; cdr3_nt: TGTGCCAGCACCGAGAGGGGGCTTACGGATACGCAGTATTTT; cdr3_aa: CASTERGLTDTQYF
clone_size: once; v_call: TRBV6-1; d_call: TRBD1; j_call: TRBJ2-3; cdr3_nt: TGTGCCAGCAGTGAAAGGGGAAGCAGGGGGTGGGATACGCAGTATTTT; cdr3_aa: CASSERGSRGWDTQYF
clone_size: .; v_call: TRBV5-6; d_call: .; j_call: TRBJ2-7; cdr3_nt: TGTGCCAGCAGCCCCGACAGCTCCTACGAGCAGTACTTC; cdr3_aa: CASSPDSSYEQYF
clone_size: .; v_call: TRBV2; d_call: .; j_call: TRBJ1-1; cdr3_nt: TGTGCCAGCAGGAGGAACACTGAAGCTTTCTTT; cdr3_aa: CASRRNTEAFF
clone_size: .; v_call: TRBV11-2; d_call: .; j_call: TRBJ2-2; cdr3_nt: TGTGCCAGCAGCTCGGGTGAAACCGGGGAGCTGTTTTTT; cdr3_aa: CASSSGETGELFF
clone_size: .; v_call: TRBV7-8; d_call: TRBD2; j_call: TRBJ2-7; cdr3_nt: TGTGCCAGCAGCTTAGGGCTAGCGGGGGAGAACTACGAGCAGTACTTC; cdr3_aa: CASSLGLAGENYEQYF
clone_size: .; v_call: TRBV4-3; d_call: TRBD1; j_call: TRBJ2-4; cdr3_nt: TGCGCCAGCAGCCAAGATTGGGGGACAGGGGGAAACATTCAGTACTTC; cdr3_aa: CASSQDWGTGGNIQYF
clone_size: .; v_call: TRBV5-1; d_call: TRBD2; j_call: TRBJ2-7; cdr3_nt: TGCGCCAGCAGCTACACTAGCGGGGGGGCGTACGAGCAGTACTTC; cdr3_aa: CASSYTSGGAYEQYF
clone_size: .; v_call: TRBV27; d_call: TRBD1; j_call: TRBJ2-1; cdr3_nt: TGTGCCAGCAGTTTAAGGTGGGCAGGGGGTCCATTTAGGGATGAGCAGTTCTTC; cdr3_aa: CASSLRWAGGPFRDEQFF
clone_size: .; v_call: TRBV5-1; d_call: .; j_call: TRBJ2-2; cdr3_nt: TGCGCCAGCAGTTTCGAGGCCGGGGAGCTGTTTTTT; cdr3_aa: CASSFEAGELFF
clone_size: .; v_call: TRBV5-4; d_call: TRBD1; j_call: TRBJ2-5; cdr3_nt: TGTGCCAGCAGAGTGGACAGGGGGACCCAAGAGACCCAGTACTTC; cdr3_aa: CASRVDRGTQETQYF
clone_size: .; v_call: TRBV19; d_call: .; j_call: TRBJ1-2; cdr3_nt: TGTGCCAGTACACCCGGACAAACGAACTATGGCTACACCTTC; cdr3_aa: CASTPGQTNYGYTF
clone_size: few; v_call: TRBV10-1; d_call: TRBD2; j_call: TRBJ2-3; cdr3_nt: TGCGCCAGCAGTGAGTCCTCGGGGGGGCCGGATACGCAGTATTTT; cdr3_aa: CASSESSGGPDTQYF
clone_size: .; v_call: TRBV9; d_call: TRBD1; j_call: TRBJ2-7; cdr3_nt: TGTGCCAGCAGCGTAGCAGGGACAGGGGACTACGAGCAGTACTTC; cdr3_aa: CASSVAGTGDYEQYF
clone_size: once; v_call: TRBV4-1; d_call: .; j_call: TRBJ2-1; cdr3_nt: TGCGCCAGCAGCCCGGGATTACTGGACAATGAGCAGTTCTTC; cdr3_aa: CASSPGLLDNEQFF